This entry lists 6 T cell receptor beta chains sequenced from one sample in a study of identical twins. TCRdb called the 5' RACE reads again in MiXCR, with one record for every CDR3 protein. The sample carries 500,000 to 600,000 distinct CDR3 sequences, around 20% recorded once. The data also belong to a second study, concerning T cells expressing NK-cell markers.

Sequencing was carried out using CD4+ T cells sorted from blood. The receptors come from a woman aged 18-29 years in good health.

The chain has TRBV10-3 and TRBJ1-1; unclear D gene. V lost 2 bases to trimming and J lost 3 bases, with 4 bases between them. Germline CDR1 is ENHRY and CDR2 is SYGVKD. This CDR3 region has 12 residues. CDR3 coding DNA: TGTGCCATCAGTGAGGGACACACTGAAGCTTTCTTT. Its protein is CAISEGHTEAFF.

This clonotype was found a few times. This sequence joins TRBV6-2 or TRBV6-3 and TRBJ2-7, with 8 bases fitting TRBD2. The length of the CDR3 is 15 residues. The germline V gene has CDR1 MNHEY and CDR2 SVGEGT. V was pared by 2 bases and J by 3 bases, with 6 bases of the junction left unmatched. The CDR3 sequence: CASSYGGTSLYEQYF. Written as DNA, the CDR3 is TGTGCCAGCAGTTACGGGGGGACTAGTCTCTACGAGCAGTACTTC.

A few counts support this clonotype. This rearrangement joins TRBV12-3 or TRBV12-4 to TRBJ2-3; 7 bases map to TRBD1. The CDR3 covers 18 residues. Germline trimming cut 5 bases from V and 2 bases from J; bases unmatched to any gene: 16. CDR3: CASSEWGHEGADTDTQYF. The CDR3 coding sequence is TGTGCCAGCAGTGAATGGGGCCATGAGGGGGCCGACACAGATACGCAGTATTTT.

In its sample, this clonotype was seen a few times. The chain links TRBV10-3 to TRBJ1-2, with D maybe TRBD1 (5 bases). The V end lost 4 bases, the J end lost 6 bases, and 12 bases lay between the germline ends. The length of the CDR3 is 13 residues. From germline, CDR1 is ENHRY and CDR2 SYGVKD. The CDR3 sequence: CAISGGTPDGYTF. DNA for the CDR3: TGTGCCATCAGTGGGGGGACTCCCGATGGCTACACCTTC.

This chain connects TRBV7-2 to TRBJ2-2, with TRBD2 matching 8 bases. Germline trimming cut 4 bases from V and 5 bases from J; bases unmatched to any gene: 6. The CDR3 runs 15 residues. Germline V gene data show CDR1 as SGHTA and CDR2 as FQGNSA. Here the CDR3 reads CASSSRTSSTGELFF. The CDR3 nucleotides read TGTGCCAGCAGCTCTCGGACTAGCTCGACCGGGGAGCTGTTTTTT.

This clonotype was found many times. The gene calls are TRBV7-8 and TRBJ1-2; D unclear. The CDR3 spans 13 residues. Deletions cut 2 bases from V and 8 bases from J, with 12 bases between. Looked up from germline, CDR1 is SGHVS and CDR2 is FQNEAQ. DNA for the CDR3: TGTGCCAGCAGCTTACAGGCAGAGAGGGGCTACACCTTC. Translation gives CASSLQAERGYTF.